This note documents a single TCR beta chain sequence. Here immunoSEQ multiplex PCR was the method, and the copy in TCRdb shows in-frame clones only, minus some. Among fewer than 95,000 clones listed, over 85% were seen once. The sample is drawn from a study of T cell changes during pregnancy in multiple sclerosis. The length of the CDR3 is 14 residues. CDR1 and CDR2 (germline): MNHEY, SMNVEV (reference sequence). Between the trimmed V and J ends, which lost 7 bases and 6 bases, there was a span of 16 bases. Source: peripheral blood, taken in the first trimester of pregnancy. The source of this sequence is a female donor with multiple sclerosis, enrolled in a pregnancy study. The J gene is TRBJ1-5, the V gene TRBV27; TRBD1 is a possible D gene (5 bases). The CDR3 nucleotides are TGTGCCAGCACTCCTTCGTGGGGGGGTCAGCCCCAGCATTTT. Its translation: CASTPSWGGQPQHF.